This T cell receptor beta chain was sequenced in a study of cytomegalovirus exposure and HLA in healthy donors. Points from the study as a whole: Altogether, 160 or so TCR beta chains were recorded as cytomegalovirus-associated. According to a later analysis, TCR clusters from the first cohort tended to co-occur in the 90 to 150 validation repertoires. The classifier reportedly diagnosed cytomegalovirus status with high sensitivity and specificity.

A single count supports this clone. Its antigen is still unknown. The method was immunoSEQ multiplex PCR; TCRdb's version includes in-frame clones alone and lacks a portion of them. This repertoire shows 150,000 to 200,000 clones, roughly 80% found once; its top ten account for roughly 7%. Germline CDR1 and CDR2: SGHRS and YFSETQ. This CDR3 contains 15 residues. V was cut by 5 bases and J by 0 bases, with 13 bases left in between. These donors were members of the approximately 110-subject validation cohort, a group separate from the approximately 670-subject first cohort. Sequencing was done on a sample of PBMCs. This sequence originates from a man younger than 35 in good health and CMV-seropositive. The chain uses TRBV5-1 and TRBJ2-3; D possibly corresponds to TRBD2 (5 bases). In nucleotides, the CDR3 is TGCGCCAGCAGTCCTCGGGATCATAGCACAGATACGCAGTATTTT. This sequence encodes CASSPRDHSTDTQYF.